This T cell receptor (beta chain) originates from a study of T cell responses to AZD1222 COVID-19 vaccine. General study results and limits: Dominant CD4 TCR responses targeted spike regions 160-218 and 743-854.

Using immunoSEQ multiplex PCR, the repertoire was profiled, and TCRdb retains in-frame clones only, with some absent. The table records approximately 140,000 clones, approximately 94% of them present only once. Remarks on this clone: The antigen remains unidentified.

Germline V CDR1 and CDR2: MRHNA, SNTAGT. Trimming pared 7 bases from V and 0 bases from J, leaving 18 bases between. The CDR3 totals 17 residues. The chain joins TRBV6-4 to TRBJ2-2, with a weak D call TRBD2 (6 bases). This clonotype was obtained from an adult in good health. The source material was peripheral blood, sampled on day 0 of AZD1222 vaccination. CDR3 coding DNA: TGTGCCAGCACCCGTCGGCGAGCGGGCCCGAACACCGGGGAGCTGTTTTTT. Translating it yields CASTRRRAGPNTGELFF.